Listed below are T cell receptor beta chains from one sample, sequenced in a study of blood T cells in healthy people across ages. TCRdb ran MiXCR on the 5' RACE reads and lists one entry per CDR3 protein. The sample consists of approximately 1.5 million distinct CDR3 sequences, 35% to 45% of them appearing once. Source material: blood. The receptors shown here come from a woman aged 18 to 35 in good health. Both conserved end residues are part of each CDR3. D genes are given only for firm matches. Rows may omit the clone size; those that give it use once, few, many or a size class.

d_call: NA
j_call: TRBJ2-3
clone_size: NA
v_call: TRBV7-9
cdr3_nt: TGTGCCAGCAGCTTACGTGGGTTGGGCACAGATACGCAGTATTTT
cdr3_aa: CASSLRGLGTDTQYF

d_call: TRBD2
j_call: TRBJ2-1
clone_size: few
v_call: TRBV25-1
cdr3_nt: TGTGCCAGCAGTGAAGGAGCGGGAGCCTACAATGAGCAGTTCTTC
cdr3_aa: CASSEGAGAYNEQFF

d_call: NA
j_call: TRBJ2-1
clone_size: NA
v_call: TRBV7-8
cdr3_nt: TGTGCCAGCAGCCCCTCCGCGGGGGCCACCAAGGAGCAGTTCTTC
cdr3_aa: CASSPSAGATKEQFF

d_call: NA
j_call: TRBJ2-7
clone_size: NA
v_call: TRBV12-3/TRBV12-4
cdr3_nt: TGTGCCAGCAGTTTTACAGGTCAGCGTGGCGAGCAGTACTTC
cdr3_aa: CASSFTGQRGEQYF

d_call: NA
j_call: TRBJ2-5
clone_size: many
v_call: TRBV10-3
cdr3_nt: TGTGCCATCAGCGGATCGACAGAGAGGGTAGAGACCCAGTACTTC
cdr3_aa: CAISGSTERVETQYF

d_call: TRBD1
j_call: TRBJ2-3
clone_size: NA
v_call: TRBV4-3
cdr3_nt: TGCGCCAGCAGCGCCACGACAGGGGCAGATACGCAGTATTTT
cdr3_aa: CASSATTGADTQYF

d_call: NA
j_call: TRBJ1-2
clone_size: few
v_call: TRBV15
cdr3_nt: TGTGCCACCAGCTTACAGGGTCAACATGGCTACACCTTC
cdr3_aa: CATSLQGQHGYTF

d_call: NA
j_call: TRBJ2-5
clone_size: few
v_call: TRBV6-2/TRBV6-3
cdr3_nt: TGTGCCAGCACCGGGACGGAATCATGGGGGACCCAGTACTTC
cdr3_aa: CASTGTESWGTQYF

d_call: TRBD2
j_call: TRBJ2-1
clone_size: many
v_call: TRBV4-3
cdr3_nt: TGCGCCAGCAGCCAAGAAGGCGGGGGCTCCTACAATGAGCAGTTCTTC
cdr3_aa: CASSQEGGGSYNEQFF

d_call: NA
j_call: TRBJ2-5
clone_size: NA
v_call: TRBV7-9
cdr3_nt: TGTGCCAGCAGCTTAGGGCTAGCCTCGTACCAAGAGACCCAGTACTTC
cdr3_aa: CASSLGLASYQETQYF

d_call: NA
j_call: TRBJ2-5
clone_size: NA
v_call: TRBV12-3/TRBV12-4
cdr3_nt: TGTGCCAGCAGCCCTCGAGGAGTACAAGAGACCCAGTACTTC
cdr3_aa: CASSPRGVQETQYF

d_call: NA
j_call: TRBJ2-3
clone_size: many
v_call: TRBV12-3/TRBV12-4
cdr3_nt: TGTGCCAGCAGTCGGACGGACTACACAGATACGCAGTATTTT
cdr3_aa: CASSRTDYTDTQYF

d_call: TRBD1
j_call: TRBJ1-2
clone_size: NA
v_call: TRBV28
cdr3_nt: TGTGCCAGCGGGGACAGACTAAACTATGGCTACACCTTC
cdr3_aa: CASGDRLNYGYTF

d_call: TRBD2
j_call: TRBJ2-1
clone_size: NA
v_call: TRBV20-1
cdr3_nt: TGCAGTGCTTTACAGGGGTGGGCTAGCGGGAGGGACAATGAGCAGTTCTTC
cdr3_aa: CSALQGWASGRDNEQFF

d_call: NA
j_call: TRBJ2-1
clone_size: NA
v_call: TRBV9
cdr3_nt: TGTGCCAGCAGCGAGATGCACGGGGGCTACAATGAGCAGTTCTTC
cdr3_aa: CASSEMHGGYNEQFF

d_call: TRBD1
j_call: TRBJ2-7
clone_size: few
v_call: TRBV12-3/TRBV12-4
cdr3_nt: TGTGCCAGCAGTTCACAGGGGGCGCTAGCCTACGAGCAGTACTTC
cdr3_aa: CASSSQGALAYEQYF

d_call: NA
j_call: TRBJ2-7
clone_size: NA
v_call: TRBV4-2
cdr3_nt: TGTGCCAGCAGCCTTCCCCATGTGGCCTTACTCCGCGAGCAGTACTTC
cdr3_aa: CASSLPHVALLREQYF

d_call: NA
j_call: TRBJ1-5
clone_size: few
v_call: TRBV5-1
cdr3_nt: TGCGCCAGCAGCTTAAACAGGCATTATAGCAATCAGCCCCAGCATTTT
cdr3_aa: CASSLNRHYSNQPQHF

d_call: NA
j_call: TRBJ1-1
clone_size: many
v_call: TRBV29-1
cdr3_nt: TGCAGCGTTGAAAGGTTTGGCCCCAACACTGAAGCTTTCTTT
cdr3_aa: CSVERFGPNTEAFF

d_call: TRBD1
j_call: TRBJ1-4
clone_size: few
v_call: TRBV20-1
cdr3_nt: TGCAGTGCTGAGGGGACAGGGCCTGAAAAACTGTTTTTT
cdr3_aa: CSAEGTGPEKLFF

d_call: TRBD1
j_call: TRBJ1-5
clone_size: NA
v_call: TRBV5-1
cdr3_nt: TGCGCCAGCAGCAAGACAGGGTTGGACAATCAGCCCCAGCATTTT
cdr3_aa: CASSKTGLDNQPQHF

d_call: NA
j_call: TRBJ1-4
clone_size: NA
v_call: TRBV7-2
cdr3_nt: TGTGCCAGCAGCTTAATTCGGGCGGCGGCTAATGAAAAACTGTTTTTT
cdr3_aa: CASSLIRAAANEKLFF

d_call: NA
j_call: TRBJ2-3
clone_size: NA
v_call: TRBV6-6
cdr3_nt: TGTGCCAGCAGTCCCATTGGGACAGATACGCAGTATTTT
cdr3_aa: CASSPIGTDTQYF

d_call: NA
j_call: TRBJ2-1
clone_size: NA
v_call: TRBV6-2/TRBV6-3
cdr3_nt: TGTGCCAGCAGGCCACTCGGTAGCTCCTACAATGAGCAGTTCTTC
cdr3_aa: CASRPLGSSYNEQFF